The source of this T cell receptor beta chain is a study of T-cell memory formation after mild COVID-19. Whole-study results and caveats: Some clones that responded were present in memory (sampled pre-infection), which suggests cross-reactive memory joined. Later expanders leaned CD4+, whereas clones that contracted between day 15 and 85 were balanced CD4/CD8.

From 5'RACE with constant-segment primers came TCR alpha and TCR beta cDNA libraries that carried sample barcodes and UMIs. TCRdb itself ran the 5' RACE reads through MiXCR, one entry per CDR3 protein. In the table there are about 350,000 distinct CDR3 sequences, 28% of which are singletons. Notes on this clonotype: The antigen remains undetermined.

This CDR3 region has 14 residues. Per the germline V gene, CDR1 is SNHLY and CDR2 is FYNNEI. The V end lost 6 bases, the J end lost 0 bases, and 12 bases lay between the germline ends. The sequence came from an adult woman who had mild COVID-19 (a few samples of this study predate the infection). Cell type and time point are not known. The genes are TRBV2 and TRBJ2-7; D unclear. Source material: PBMCs or a T cell subset sorted from them (not recorded which). This CDR3 reads CASRDAWSSYEQYF. DNA for the CDR3: TGTGCCAGCAGGGACGCATGGAGCTCCTACGAGCAGTACTTC.